The entry that follows covers one T cell receptor beta chain sequence. The sample is drawn from a study of blood T cell repertoires in COVID-19. Study overall: Acute and convalescent COVID-19 specimens originated in the United States, Italy and Spain. T cells, B-cell-depleted T cells, or PBMCs provided the cDNA or gDNA that served as material.

In the source study's methods: Estimation of nucleated cell counts was performed using reference gene primer amplification. The assay was immunoSEQ multiplex PCR, and TCRdb's table has in-frame clones only and misses some. V, J and clone size are taken as reported in that table, and D and trimming were inferred from the DNA itself. The table has about 150,000 clones, 85% to 95% seen once. Specimen: peripheral blood. The clonotype was recovered from a man aged 50-59 years with acute or convalescent COVID-19.

CDR3: CASRRTGGTSNQPQHF. In DNA, the CDR3 is TGTGCCAGCAGGCGTACAGGGGGCACAAGCAATCAGCCCCAGCATTTT. J is TRBJ1-5 and V is TRBV28; TRBD1 aligns across 9 bases. The CDR3 length is 16 residues. J was trimmed by 1 base and V by 6 bases; bases with no gene match: 7. CDR1 and CDR2 (germline): MDHEN, SYDVKM.